The source of this T cell receptor (beta chain) is a study of graft-versus-host responses after intestinal transplantation. Turning to the study itself: Recipients underwent multivisceral, liver-intestinal, or isolated intestinal transplants. The recipients all started with anti-thymocyte globulin induction and then took tacrolimus and steroids for 2 to 4 years.

There are a few counts of this clone. Its specificity is unknown. Profiling relied on immunoSEQ multiplex PCR, and the TCRdb table lists in-frame clones only, not all of them. The sample lists roughly 90,000 clones, 88% seen once, with around 0.3% in the top ten. Whole-study findings and limits: Recipient marrow showed GvH clones, some seen first in ileum or blood. Individuals carrying graft-donor T cell macrochimerism showed high graft-versus-host to host-versus-graft clonal ratios in allografts.

The V and J ends lost 5 bases and 0 bases respectively, with 12 bases between them. This CDR3 comprises 15 residues. From germline, CDR1 is SGHNT and CDR2 YENEEA. The V gene is TRBV11-3, the J gene TRBJ2-3; TRBD1 is a possible D gene (5 bases). This specimen consisted of unstimulated CD4+ T cells sorted from spleen or lymph node cells, obtained before transplant. The sequence came from a human donor who was the organ donor for an intestinal transplant. The CDR3 DNA sequence: TGTGCCAGCAGCCTTGTGGGGCTGAGCACAGATACGCAGTATTTT. Translated, it gives CASSLVGLSTDTQYF.